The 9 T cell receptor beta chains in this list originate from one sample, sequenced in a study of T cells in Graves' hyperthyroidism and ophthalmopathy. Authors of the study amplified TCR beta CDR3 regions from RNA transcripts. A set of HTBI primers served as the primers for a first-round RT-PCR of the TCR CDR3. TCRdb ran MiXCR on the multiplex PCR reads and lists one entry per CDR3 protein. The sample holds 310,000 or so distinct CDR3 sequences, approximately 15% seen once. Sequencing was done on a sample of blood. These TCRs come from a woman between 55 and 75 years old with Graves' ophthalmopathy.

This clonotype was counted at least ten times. CDR3 nucleotides: TGTGCCAGCAGCCGGCCGCCGGCTAACTATGGCTACACCTTC. Translated, it gives CASSRPPANYGYTF. The chain combines TRBV5-4 with TRBJ1-2; D gene uncertain. The CDR3 totals 14 residues. Deletions cut 4 bases from V and 0 bases from J, with 10 bases between. Germline V gene sequence: CDR1 SGHNT, CDR2 YYREEE (reference sequence).

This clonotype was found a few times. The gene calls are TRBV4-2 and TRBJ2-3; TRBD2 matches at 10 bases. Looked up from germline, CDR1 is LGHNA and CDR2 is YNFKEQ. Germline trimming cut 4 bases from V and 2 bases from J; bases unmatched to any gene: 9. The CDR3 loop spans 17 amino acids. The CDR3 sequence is CASSRLAGAQVTDTQYF. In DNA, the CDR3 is TGTGCCAGCAGCCGTCTAGCGGGGGCCCAGGTCACAGATACGCAGTATTTT.

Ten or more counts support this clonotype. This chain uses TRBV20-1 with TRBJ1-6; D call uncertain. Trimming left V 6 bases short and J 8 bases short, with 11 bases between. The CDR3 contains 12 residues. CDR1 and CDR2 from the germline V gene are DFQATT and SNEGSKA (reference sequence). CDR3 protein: CSAHGVDSPLHF. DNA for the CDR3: TGCAGTGCCCATGGGGTTGATTCACCCCTCCACTTT.

The CDR3 nucleotides read TGCAGTCCTGTAGGGACAGAAGAGACCCAGTACTTC. This sequence encodes CSPVGTEETQYF. The rearrangement joins TRBV20-1 to TRBJ2-5, with TRBD1 matching over 7 bases. CDR3 length: 12 amino acids. Germline lookup yields CDR1 DFQATT and CDR2 SNEGSKA (reference sequence). The V and J ends lost 8 bases and 3 bases, in that order; junction bases with no gene match: 6.

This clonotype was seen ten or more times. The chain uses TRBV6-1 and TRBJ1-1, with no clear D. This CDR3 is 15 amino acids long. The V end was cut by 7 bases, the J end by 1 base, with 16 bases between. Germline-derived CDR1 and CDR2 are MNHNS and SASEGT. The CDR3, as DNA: TGTGCCAGCATCCGACTCGGGTTTTGGAACACTGAAGCTTTCTTT. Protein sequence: CASIRLGFWNTEAFF.

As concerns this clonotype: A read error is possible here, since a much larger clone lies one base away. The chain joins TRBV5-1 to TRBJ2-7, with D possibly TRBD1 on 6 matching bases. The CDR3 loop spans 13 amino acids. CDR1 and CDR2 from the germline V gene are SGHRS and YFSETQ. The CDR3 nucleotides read TGCGCCGGCAGCGAGGGACAAGCTTACGAGCAGTACTTC. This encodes CAGSEGQAYEQYF.

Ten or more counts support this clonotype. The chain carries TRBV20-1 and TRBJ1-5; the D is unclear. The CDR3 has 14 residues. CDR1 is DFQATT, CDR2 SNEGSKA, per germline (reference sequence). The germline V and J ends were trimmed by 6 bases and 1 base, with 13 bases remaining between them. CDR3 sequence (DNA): TGCAGTGCCCCGAACCCGACAAGCAATCAGCCCCAGCATTTT. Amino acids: CSAPNPTSNQPQHF.

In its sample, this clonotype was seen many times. Written as DNA, the CDR3 is TGTGCCAGCCGAGAGGTGGCCGGGGAGCTGTTTTTT. Translating gives CASREVAGELFF. The J gene is TRBJ2-2, the V gene TRBV28; D is unclear. V gave up 8 bases and J gave up 6 bases, with 10 bases separating them. CDR1 is MDHEN and CDR2 is SYDVKM in the germline V gene. The CDR3 totals 12 residues.

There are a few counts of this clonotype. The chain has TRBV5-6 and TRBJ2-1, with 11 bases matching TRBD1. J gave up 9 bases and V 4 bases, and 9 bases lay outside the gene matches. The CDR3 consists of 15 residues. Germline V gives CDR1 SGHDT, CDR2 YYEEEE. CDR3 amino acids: CASSRPGQGAGEQFF. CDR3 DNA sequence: TGTGCCAGCAGCAGACCAGGACAGGGGGCCGGTGAGCAGTTCTTC.